The clone carrying this T cell receptor beta chain has at least ten counts. The antigen remains undetermined. Stable Graves' hyperthyroidism meant no ophthalmopathy progression within 18 months. Diagnosis of hyperthyroidism was new in patients aged 18 to 65, and its duration was under 2 months. Diagnoses were made from clinical symptoms, serum measures (thyroxine and TRAb), thyroid ultrasound and orbital computed tomography. The entry originates in a study of T cells in Graves' hyperthyroidism and ophthalmopathy. TCR beta CDR3 sequences were amplified from RNA transcripts. When the TCR CDR3 underwent first-round RT-PCR, the HTBI primer set was used. TCRdb fed the multiplex PCR reads into MiXCR, producing one record per CDR3 protein. This repertoire shows some 620,000 distinct CDR3 sequences, around 15% found once; its top ten account for around 4%. Study results and caveats: Blood also showed most of the thyroid clonotypes that were expanded above 0.001.

The clonotype originates from a woman in her twenties or thirties with Graves' hyperthyroidism. Input material: blood.

The CDR3 protein is CASSPGATEQFF. The CDR3 coding sequence is TGTGCCAGCTCACCGGGGGCAACTGAGCAGTTCTTC. This chain joins TRBV18 and TRBJ2-1, with D maybe TRBD1 (6 bases). The germline V and J ends were trimmed by 3 bases and 9 bases, with 9 bases remaining between them. Germline V lookup: CDR1 KGHSH, CDR2 LQKENI. The CDR3 is made up of 12 amino acids.